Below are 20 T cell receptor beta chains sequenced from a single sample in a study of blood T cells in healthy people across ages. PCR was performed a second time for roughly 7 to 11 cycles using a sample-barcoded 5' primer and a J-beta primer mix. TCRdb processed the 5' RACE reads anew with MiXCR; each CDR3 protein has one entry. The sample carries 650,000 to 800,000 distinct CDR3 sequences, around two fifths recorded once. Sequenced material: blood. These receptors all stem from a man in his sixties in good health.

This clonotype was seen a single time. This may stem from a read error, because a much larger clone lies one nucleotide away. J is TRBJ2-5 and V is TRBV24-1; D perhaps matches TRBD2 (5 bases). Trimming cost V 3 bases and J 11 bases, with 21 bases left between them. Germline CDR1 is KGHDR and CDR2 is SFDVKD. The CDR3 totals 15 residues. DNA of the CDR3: TGTGCCACCAGTGATAGGAGGTCTTCCTACAATGAGCAGTACTTC. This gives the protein CATSDRRSSYNEQYF.

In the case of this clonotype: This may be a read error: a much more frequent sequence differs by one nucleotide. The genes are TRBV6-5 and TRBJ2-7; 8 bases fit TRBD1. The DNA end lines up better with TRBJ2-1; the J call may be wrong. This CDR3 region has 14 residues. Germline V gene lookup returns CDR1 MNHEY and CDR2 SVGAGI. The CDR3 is CASRLDRASYEQFF. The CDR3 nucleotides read TGTGCCAGCAGACTGGACAGGGCTTCCTACGAGCAGTTCTTC.

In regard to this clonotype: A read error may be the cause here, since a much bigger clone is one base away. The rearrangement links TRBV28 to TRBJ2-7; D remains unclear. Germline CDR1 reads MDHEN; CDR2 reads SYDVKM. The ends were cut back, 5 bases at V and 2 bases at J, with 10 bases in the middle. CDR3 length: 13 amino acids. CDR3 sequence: CASSVGSTYEQYF. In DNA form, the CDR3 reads TGTGCCAGCAGTGTAGGCTCCACCTACGAGCAGTACTTC. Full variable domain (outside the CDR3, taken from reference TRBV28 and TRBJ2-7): DVKVTQSSRYLVKRTGEKVFLECVQDMDHENMFWYRQDPGLGLRLIYFSYDVKMKEKGDIPEGYSVSREKKERFSLILESASTNQTSMYLCASSVGSTYEQYFGPGTRLTVT.

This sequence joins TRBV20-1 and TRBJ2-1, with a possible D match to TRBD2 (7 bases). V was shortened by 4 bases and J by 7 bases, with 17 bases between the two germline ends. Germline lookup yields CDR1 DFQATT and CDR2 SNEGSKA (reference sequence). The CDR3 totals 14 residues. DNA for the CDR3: TGCAGTGCTACTCCCCTCGGGGGGCAGAATGAGCAGTTCTTC. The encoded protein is CSATPLGGQNEQFF.

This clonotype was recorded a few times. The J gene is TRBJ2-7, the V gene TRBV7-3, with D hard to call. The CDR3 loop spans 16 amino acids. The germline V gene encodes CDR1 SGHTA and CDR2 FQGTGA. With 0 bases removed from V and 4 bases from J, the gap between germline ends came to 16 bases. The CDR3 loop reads CASSLTIILLWYEQYF. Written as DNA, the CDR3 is TGTGCCAGCAGCTTAACAATAATTCTTTTATGGTACGAGCAGTACTTC.

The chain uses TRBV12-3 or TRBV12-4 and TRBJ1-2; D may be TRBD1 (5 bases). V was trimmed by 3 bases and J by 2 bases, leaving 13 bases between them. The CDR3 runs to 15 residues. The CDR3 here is CASSFFHRRNYGYTF. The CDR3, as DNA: TGTGCCAGCAGTTTTTTTCACAGGAGAAACTATGGCTACACCTTC.

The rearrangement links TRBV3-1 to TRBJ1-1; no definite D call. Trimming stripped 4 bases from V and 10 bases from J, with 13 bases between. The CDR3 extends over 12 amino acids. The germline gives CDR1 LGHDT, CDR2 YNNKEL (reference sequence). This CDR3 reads CASSRFFGGAFF. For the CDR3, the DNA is TGTGCCAGCAGCCGATTTTTCGGTGGAGCTTTCTTT. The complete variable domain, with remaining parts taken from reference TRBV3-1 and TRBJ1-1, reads DTAVSQTPKYLVTQMGNDKSIKCEQNLGHDTMYWYKQDSKKFLKIMFSYNNKELIINETVPNRFSPKSPDKAHLNLHINSLELGDSAVYFCASSRFFGGAFFGQGTRLTVV.

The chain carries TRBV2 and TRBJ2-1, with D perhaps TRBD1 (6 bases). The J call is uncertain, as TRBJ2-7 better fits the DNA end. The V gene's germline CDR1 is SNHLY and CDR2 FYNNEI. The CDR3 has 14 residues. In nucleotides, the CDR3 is TGTGCCAGCAGGCGACAAGGGGGATACAATGAGCAGTACTTC. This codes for CASRRQGGYNEQYF.

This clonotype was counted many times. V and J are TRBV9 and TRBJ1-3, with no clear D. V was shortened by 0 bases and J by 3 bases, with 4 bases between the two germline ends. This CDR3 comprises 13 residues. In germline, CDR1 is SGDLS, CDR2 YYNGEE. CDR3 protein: CASSVEGGNTIYF. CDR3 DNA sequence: TGTGCCAGCAGCGTAGAAGGTGGAAACACCATATATTTT. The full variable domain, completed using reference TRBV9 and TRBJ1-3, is DSGVTQTPKHLITATGQRVTLRCSPRSGDLSVYWYQQSLDQGLQFLIQYYNGEERAKGNILERFSAQQFPDLHSELNLSSLELGDSALYFCASSVEGGNTIYFGEGSWLTVV.

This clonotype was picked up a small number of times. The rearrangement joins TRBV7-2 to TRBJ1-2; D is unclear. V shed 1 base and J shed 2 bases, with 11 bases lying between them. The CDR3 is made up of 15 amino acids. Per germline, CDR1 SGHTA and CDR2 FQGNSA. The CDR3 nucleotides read TGTGCCAGCAGCTTAGAGGCAGGAGAGAACTATGGCTACACCTTC. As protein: CASSLEAGENYGYTF.

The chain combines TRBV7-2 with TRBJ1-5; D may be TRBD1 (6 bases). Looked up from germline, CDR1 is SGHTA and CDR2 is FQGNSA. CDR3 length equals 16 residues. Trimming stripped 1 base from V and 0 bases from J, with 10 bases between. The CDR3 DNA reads TGTGCCAGCAGCTTAGGGGGGGCGGATAGCAATCAGCCCCAGCATTTT. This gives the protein CASSLGGADSNQPQHF.

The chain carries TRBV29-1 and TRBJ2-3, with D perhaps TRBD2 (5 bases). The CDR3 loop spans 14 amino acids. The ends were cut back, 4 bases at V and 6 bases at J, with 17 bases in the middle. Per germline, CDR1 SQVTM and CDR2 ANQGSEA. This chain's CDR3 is CSVARLLGSDTQYF. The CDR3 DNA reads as TGCAGCGTTGCACGACTACTAGGTTCGGATACGCAGTATTTT.

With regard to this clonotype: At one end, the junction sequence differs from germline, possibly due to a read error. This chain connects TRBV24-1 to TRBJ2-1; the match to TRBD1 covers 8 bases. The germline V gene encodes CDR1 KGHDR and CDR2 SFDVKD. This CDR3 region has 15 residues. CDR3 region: CATSDPGQGRNGQFF. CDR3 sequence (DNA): TGTGCCACCAGTGATCCCGGACAGGGACGGAATGGGCAGTTCTTC.

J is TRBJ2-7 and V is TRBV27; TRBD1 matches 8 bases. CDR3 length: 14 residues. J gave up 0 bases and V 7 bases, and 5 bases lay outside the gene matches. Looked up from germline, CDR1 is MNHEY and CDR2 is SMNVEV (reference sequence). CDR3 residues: CASKQGGSSYEQYF. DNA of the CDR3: TGTGCCAGCAAACAGGGGGGAAGCTCCTACGAGCAGTACTTC.

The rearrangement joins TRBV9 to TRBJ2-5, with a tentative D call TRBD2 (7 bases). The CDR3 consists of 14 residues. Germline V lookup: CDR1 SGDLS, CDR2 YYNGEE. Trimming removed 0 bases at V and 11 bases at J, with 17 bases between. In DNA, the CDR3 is TGTGCCAGCAGCGTAGCGGGGGGCGGGCTTGAGCAGTACTTC. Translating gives CASSVAGGGLEQYF. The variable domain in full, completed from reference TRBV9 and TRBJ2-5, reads DSGVTQTPKHLITATGQRVTLRCSPRSGDLSVYWYQQSLDQGLQFLIQYYNGEERAKGNILERFSAQQFPDLHSELNLSSLELGDSALYFCASSVAGGGLEQYFGPGTRLLVL.

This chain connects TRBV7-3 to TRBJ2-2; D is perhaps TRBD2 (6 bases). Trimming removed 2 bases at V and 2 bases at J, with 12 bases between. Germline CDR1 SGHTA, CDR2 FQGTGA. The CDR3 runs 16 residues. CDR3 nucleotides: TGTGCCAGCAGCTTAGGGGGGACGACAAACACCGGGGAGCTGTTTTTT. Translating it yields CASSLGGTTNTGELFF.

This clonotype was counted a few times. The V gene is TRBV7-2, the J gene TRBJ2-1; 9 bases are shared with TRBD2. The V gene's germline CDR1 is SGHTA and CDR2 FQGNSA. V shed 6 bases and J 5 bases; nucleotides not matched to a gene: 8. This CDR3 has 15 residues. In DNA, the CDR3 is TGTGCCAGCAGTTCTAGCGGGGTCTGGAACAATGAGCAGTTCTTC. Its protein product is CASSSSGVWNNEQFF.

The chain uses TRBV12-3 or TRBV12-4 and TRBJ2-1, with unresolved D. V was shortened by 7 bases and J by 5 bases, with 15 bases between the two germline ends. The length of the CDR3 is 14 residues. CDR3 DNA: TGTGCCAGCACCTCCCGGTCGATAAACAATGAGCAGTTCTTC. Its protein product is CASTSRSINNEQFF.

Here the CDR3 DNA reads TGTGCCAGCAGCGTAGATCCTAGCGGGAGTAGGTATGAGCAGTACTTC. It is translated as CASSVDPSGSRYEQYF. The genes are TRBV9 and TRBJ2-1, with 10 bases matching TRBD2. The DNA end lines up better with TRBJ2-7; the J call may be wrong. CDR3 length: 16 amino acids. Per germline, CDR1 SGDLS and CDR2 YYNGEE.

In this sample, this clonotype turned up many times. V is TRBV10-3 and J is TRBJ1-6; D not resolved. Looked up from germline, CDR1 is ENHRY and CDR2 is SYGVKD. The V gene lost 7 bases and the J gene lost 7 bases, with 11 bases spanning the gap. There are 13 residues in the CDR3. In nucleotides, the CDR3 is TGTGCCATCACTGGTAAAGCGAATTCACCCCTCCACTTT. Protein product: CAITGKANSPLHF.